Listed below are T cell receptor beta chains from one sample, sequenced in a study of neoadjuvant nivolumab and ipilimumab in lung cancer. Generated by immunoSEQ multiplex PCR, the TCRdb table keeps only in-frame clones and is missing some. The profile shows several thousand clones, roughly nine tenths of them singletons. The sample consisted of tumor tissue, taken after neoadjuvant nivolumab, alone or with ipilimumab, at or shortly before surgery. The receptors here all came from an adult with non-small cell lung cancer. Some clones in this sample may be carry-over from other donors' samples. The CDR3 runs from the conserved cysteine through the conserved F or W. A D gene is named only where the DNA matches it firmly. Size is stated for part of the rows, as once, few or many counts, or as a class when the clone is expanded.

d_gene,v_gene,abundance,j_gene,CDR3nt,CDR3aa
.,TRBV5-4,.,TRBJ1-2,TGTGCCAGCAGTTCCGATGACTATGGCTACACCTTC,CASSSDDYGYTF
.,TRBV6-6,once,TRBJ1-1,TGTGCCAGCAGTTACTTCGCTCCGGGAGAGACTGAAGCTTTCTTT,CASSYFAPGETEAFF
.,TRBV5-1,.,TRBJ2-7,TGCGCCAGCAGCTTGGGACTAGGAAGCCGCAACGAGCAGTACTTC,CASSLGLGSRNEQYF
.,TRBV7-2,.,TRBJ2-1,TGTGCCAGCAGCTTAGGGACCGACCGGGAGCAGTTCTTC,CASSLGTDREQFF
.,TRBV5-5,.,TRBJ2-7,TGTGCCAGCAGCTTGATAGTAACCTACGAGCAGTACTTC,CASSLIVTYEQYF
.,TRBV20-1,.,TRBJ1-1,TGCAGTGCTAGAGATCCGATTAGAGCTTTCTTT,CSARDPIRAFF
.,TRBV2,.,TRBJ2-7,TGTGCCAGCAGGGAGGGCACACTATACGAGCAGTACTTC,CASREGTLYEQYF
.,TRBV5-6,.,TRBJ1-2,TGTGCCAGCAGCTTGGGCGGAAACTATGGCTACACCTTC,CASSLGGNYGYTF
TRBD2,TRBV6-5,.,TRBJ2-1,TGTGCCAGCAGTTACGGGTCGCTAGCGGGCTACAATGAGCAGTTCTTC,CASSYGSLAGYNEQFF
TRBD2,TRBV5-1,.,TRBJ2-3,TGCGCCAGCAGCTTCGGCGGGAGCGTCGGCACAGATACGCAGTATTTT,CASSFGGSVGTDTQYF
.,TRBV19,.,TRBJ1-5,TGTGCCAGTAGTACATGGCCTGGGGGCAATCAGCCCCAGCATTTT,CASSTWPGGNQPQHF
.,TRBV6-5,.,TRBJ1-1,TGTGCCAGCAGTTACACCGACAGGCGCCGGAACACTGAAGCTTTCTTT,CASSYTDRRRNTEAFF
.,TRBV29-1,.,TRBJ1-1,TGCAGCGTCGGAGGGGGGGTGAACACTGAAGCTTTCTTT,CSVGGGVNTEAFF
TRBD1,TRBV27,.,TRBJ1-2,TGTGCCAGCAGCCCCCTGGACAGGGTCCGAGACTATGGCTACACCTTC,CASSPLDRVRDYGYTF
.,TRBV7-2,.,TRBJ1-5,TGTGCCAGCAGCAAGAACCCCGCTGGCAATCAGCCCCAGCATTTT,CASSKNPAGNQPQHF
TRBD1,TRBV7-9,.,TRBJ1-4,TGTGCCAGCAGCTCCGCCGGGACAGGGGGCCCTGCAACTAATGAAAAACTGTTTTTT,CASSSAGTGGPATNEKLFF
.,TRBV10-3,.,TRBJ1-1,TGTGCCATCAGTGCGGGAACTGAAGCTTTCTTT,CAISAGTEAFF
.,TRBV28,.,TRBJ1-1,TGTGCCAGCAGTTTATGGGTAGGGGGGCCTGAAGCTTTCTTT,CASSLWVGGPEAFF
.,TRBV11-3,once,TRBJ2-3,TGTGCCAGCAGCTTAGGTGTCACAGATACGCAGTATTTT,CASSLGVTDTQYF
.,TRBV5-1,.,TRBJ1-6,TGCGCCAGCAGCTTGGGGGACCTAGTTTCACCCCTCCACTTT,CASSLGDLVSPLHF
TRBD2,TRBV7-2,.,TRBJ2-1,TGTGCCAGCAGCTTAGTCCTCGGGAGGCCCTACAATGAGCAGTTCTTC,CASSLVLGRPYNEQFF
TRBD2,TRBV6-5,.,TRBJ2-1,TGTGCCAGCAGTTACTTTGGGACTAGCAATGAGCAGTTCTTC,CASSYFGTSNEQFF
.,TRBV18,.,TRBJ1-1,TGTGCCAGCTCACCAATTAACAACATGAACACTGAAGCTTTCTTT,CASSPINNMNTEAFF
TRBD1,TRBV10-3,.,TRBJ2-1,TGTGCCATCAGTACGGGACAGGGGACGATCAATGAGCAGTTCTTC,CAISTGQGTINEQFF
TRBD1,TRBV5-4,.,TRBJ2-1,TGTGCCAGCAGCCCCGGGACAGGGAACAATGAGCAGTTCTTC,CASSPGTGNNEQFF
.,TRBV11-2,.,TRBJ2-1,TGTGCCAGCAGCTCTAGTTCCGCTAGCCGCCTCCTCGGTGAGCAGTTCTTC,CASSSSSASRLLGEQFF
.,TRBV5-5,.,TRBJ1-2,TGTGCCAGCAGCTTCGCCCACATCTCCGGCTACACCTTC,CASSFAHISGYTF
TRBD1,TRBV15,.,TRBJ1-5,TGTGCCACCAGCAGGAAGGGACAGGGGGCTGGTCAGCCCCAGCATTTT,CATSRKGQGAGQPQHF
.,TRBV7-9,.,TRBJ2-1,TGTGCCAGCAGCTGGGGACGCTACAATGAGCAGTTCTTC,CASSWGRYNEQFF
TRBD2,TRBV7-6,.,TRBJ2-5,TGTGCCAGCAGCTTAGCGCCGACTAGCGGGAGGGATCGGCAAGAGACCCAGTACTTC,CASSLAPTSGRDRQETQYF
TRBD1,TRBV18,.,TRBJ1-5,TGTGCCAGCTCACCGGACAGGGTAAGGGATCAGCCCCAGCATTTT,CASSPDRVRDQPQHF
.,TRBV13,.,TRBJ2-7,TGTGCCAGCAGCTTCAGGACCAGCGGAGAGCAGTACTTC,CASSFRTSGEQYF
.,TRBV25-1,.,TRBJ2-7,TGTGCCAGCAGTGCCGGCGGGGTATCGAGCCCCTACGAGCAGTACTTC,CASSAGGVSSPYEQYF
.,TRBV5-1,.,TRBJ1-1,TGCGCCAGCAGCTTGGCAGCAACCCACACTGAAGCTTTCTTT,CASSLAATHTEAFF
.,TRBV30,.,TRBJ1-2,TGTGCCTGGATTGGGGGTAACTATGGCTACACCTTC,CAWIGGNYGYTF
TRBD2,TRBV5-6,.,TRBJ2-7,TGTGCCAGCAGCCCCAAGCGGGAGAAGTTCTACGAGCAGTACTTC,CASSPKREKFYEQYF
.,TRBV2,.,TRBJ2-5,TGTGCCAGCAGTGGTCCCGACCACCTGTACCAAGAGACCCAGTACTTC,CASSGPDHLYQETQYF
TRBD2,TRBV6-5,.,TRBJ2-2,TGTGCCAGCAGTCGGAGCGGGACCCACACCGGGGAGCTGTTTTTT,CASSRSGTHTGELFF